This record concerns one T cell receptor (beta chain) sequence. The target of this receptor is not known. Base qualities are not at hand, and no much larger clone is one base apart. Donors were healthy HIV-negative adults with no recently reported acute infections or vaccinations. All donors were Caucasian adults living in Nashville, Tennessee, USA. In the unsorted samples, some 100 million PBMCs were counted, and genomic DNA was extracted using the QIAamp DNA Blood Mini kit. Blood was obtained by leukapheresis, after which PBMCs were separated by Ficoll-Histopaque density gradient centrifugation and cryopreserved in liquid nitrogen vapor phase. TCR CDR3 regions were amplified from genomic DNA by multiplex PCR using the deep immunoSEQ assay. Extracted genomic DNA from each cell subset was spread evenly across all wells of several immunoSEQ 96-well plates, with each plate serving as a replicate. For unsorted PBMC, approximately 300 ng of genomic DNA, equivalent to 30,000 to 35,000 T cell genomes, went into each replicate PCR. Unsorted PBMC genomic DNA was sequenced across ten immunoSEQ deep assay plates. Purified libraries were measured with a Qubit 3.0 fluorometer, size-checked on a Bioanalyzer 2100, and measured again with the KAPA Library Quantification kit. A separate single-read 150-cycle Illumina NextSeq 550 flow cell was used to sequence each immunoSEQ 96-well plate. Regarding the original processing steps: The immunoSEQ output contained only junctional sequences without quality scores, so filtering could not match that applied to full-length reads. To assign V/J genes and CDR3, sequences were annotated using PyIR, a Python wrapper for IgBLAST v1.9, with IMGT germline references. Reads were removed for weak V/J assignments (E-value above 1e-6), missing CDR3, stop codons, out-of-frame junctions, or ambiguous translated residues. V3J clonotypes were defined as sequences sharing the same inferred V gene, J gene, and CDR3 amino acid sequence. Percentage overlap between repertoires was calculated by dividing the number of shared unique clonotypes by the size of the smaller repertoire. Repertoire richness was assessed with RTK rarefaction, the Chao1 estimator, and Recon v2.1 estimates of unobserved clonotypes. TCRdb limited this immuneACCESS table to in-frame rearrangements with V and J called. A share of clones is missing; checked studies link under half to unresolved V genes, and the rest is unexplained. The D gene and trimming were derived from the DNA, and the V and J assignments and clone size from that table. The sample table contains approximately 500,000 clones; only one count was recorded for about four fifths of them. The ten largest clones add up to 10% to 15% of the sample.

The data are from a study of shared clonotypes between healthy human individuals (dated by TCRdb to about 2020). As for the study more broadly: A couple of women and a few men aged 18 to 49 years were included in the cohort. To estimate repertoire size and how much clonotype sharing occurs between individuals, the study deeply sequenced the blood TCR repertoires of several healthy adults. To increase sequencing depth and limit assay-specific biases, different laboratories used diverse techniques to prepare libraries and sequence TCR repertoires. Between about 0.85 and 9.5 billion PBMCs per donor were obtained by leukapheresis.

General findings and caveats noted by the study authors: The small number of donors limited the genetic and exposure-history diversity represented. Pairwise subsampling led to the expectation that sequencing depth would affect the degree of clonotype sharing among donors. Sampling was restricted to blood, and TCR repertoires in tissue are likely to differ from TCR repertoires in blood.

CDR1 is given as MDHEN and CDR2 as SYDVKM, both from the germline V gene. V drops 8 bases and J drops 3 bases, leaving 13 bases in between. There are 13 amino acids in the CDR3, from cysteine to phenylalanine inclusive. The only DNA kept is the CDR3, 39 bases in frame from the first base. The chain was built from TRBV28 and TRBJ1-2, with TRBD1 as a weak D call on 5 bases. The source of this sequence is a woman between 35 and 50 years old in good health. Some clones in this sample may be carry-over from other donors' samples. The sample consisted of PBMCs. The bases are TGTGCCAGCTGGAGGGGTGGCGACTATGGCTACACCTTC. Its protein reads: CASWRGGDYGYTF.